One and the same sample provided the 8 T cell receptor beta chains below, sequenced in a study of blood T cell repertoires in COVID-19. Measured with immunoSEQ multiplex PCR; TCRdb has only the in-frame clones, and not every one. The sample comprises roughly 160,000 clones, around 84% of which are singletons, and about 0.95% rests with the top ten. Sequenced input: peripheral blood. The receptors here all came from a man aged 40-49 years with acute or convalescent COVID-19.

V and J are TRBV18 and TRBJ2-7; the match to TRBD1 covers 8 bases. J gave up 2 bases and V 0 bases, and 9 bases lay outside the gene matches. The CDR3 is 17 residues long. Germline lookup yields CDR1 KGHSH and CDR2 LQKENI. CDR3 amino acids: CASSPPAAGGTTYEQYF. CDR3 bases: TGTGCCAGCTCACCACCGGCGGCAGGGGGCACGACCTACGAGCAGTACTTC.

V gene TRBV9 combines with J gene TRBJ1-2, with 9 nucleotides matching TRBD1. The CDR3 sequence is 14 residues long. Trimming cost V 2 bases and J 8 bases; bases outside gene matches: 7. The germline V gene has CDR1 SGDLS and CDR2 YYNGEE. CDR3 protein: CASSVGTGGNGYTF. In DNA, the CDR3 is TGTGCCAGCAGCGTGGGAACAGGGGGCAACGGCTACACCTTC.

The rearrangement links TRBV4-1 to TRBJ2-1; D not certain. There are 12 residues in the CDR3. Per the germline V gene, CDR1 is MGHRA and CDR2 is YSYEKL. With 1 base removed from V and 9 bases from J, the gap between germline ends came to 7 bases. The CDR3 nucleotides are TGCGCCAGCAGCCAAGGAGGCATTGAGCAGTTCTTC. Translating it yields CASSQGGIEQFF.

This chain connects TRBV11-2 to TRBJ2-7, with D possibly being TRBD1 (6 bases). V dropped 1 base and J dropped 5 bases, with 9 bases sitting between them. The CDR3 sequence is 13 residues long. Germline V gives CDR1 SGHAT, CDR2 FQNNGV. CDR3 loop: CASSLVQGNEQYF. CDR3 DNA sequence: TGTGCCAGCAGCTTAGTACAGGGAAACGAGCAGTACTTC.

J is TRBJ1-2 and V is TRBV20-1; 8 bases line up with TRBD1. This CDR3 contains 11 residues. In germline, CDR1 is DFQATT, CDR2 SNEGSKA (reference sequence). Losses at the gene ends were 6 bases for V and 7 bases for J; bases not matched to a gene: 4. Written as DNA, the CDR3 is TGCAGTGCAAATGGACAGGGTGGCTACACCTTC. Its translation: CSANGQGGYTF.

The chain uses TRBV3-1 (or the pseudogene TRBV3-2) and TRBJ1-1; 9 bases line up with TRBD1. V trimming: 5 bases; J trimming: 7 bases; junction bases outside the gene matches: 11. The V gene's germline CDR1 is LGHDT and CDR2 YNNKEL (reference sequence). The CDR3 contains 15 residues. The CDR3 bases are TGTGCCAGCAGCTTAACCCGGGACAGGGACAGTGAAGCTTTCTTT. This translates into CASSLTRDRDSEAFF.

J is TRBJ1-1 and V is TRBV6-5; TRBD1 might be the D (5 bases). The germline V gene encodes CDR1 MNHEY and CDR2 SVGAGI. The CDR3 totals 15 residues. Trimming cost V 2 bases and J 1 base, with 11 bases left between them. In nucleotides, the CDR3 is TGTGCCAGCAGTTACAGGCAGGGTCCGAACACTGAAGCTTTCTTT. Encoded protein: CASSYRQGPNTEAFF.

This clone has more than one count but fewer than ten. V usage is TRBV10-3 and J usage is TRBJ1-2; weak D call: TRBD1 (6 bases). Germline CDR1 ENHRY, CDR2 SYGVKD. This CDR3 has 13 residues. V lost 2 bases and J 8 bases, leaving 12 bases between the germline ends. The CDR3 protein is CAISETGMVGYTF. For the CDR3, the DNA is TGTGCCATCAGTGAGACAGGGATGGTCGGCTACACCTTC.